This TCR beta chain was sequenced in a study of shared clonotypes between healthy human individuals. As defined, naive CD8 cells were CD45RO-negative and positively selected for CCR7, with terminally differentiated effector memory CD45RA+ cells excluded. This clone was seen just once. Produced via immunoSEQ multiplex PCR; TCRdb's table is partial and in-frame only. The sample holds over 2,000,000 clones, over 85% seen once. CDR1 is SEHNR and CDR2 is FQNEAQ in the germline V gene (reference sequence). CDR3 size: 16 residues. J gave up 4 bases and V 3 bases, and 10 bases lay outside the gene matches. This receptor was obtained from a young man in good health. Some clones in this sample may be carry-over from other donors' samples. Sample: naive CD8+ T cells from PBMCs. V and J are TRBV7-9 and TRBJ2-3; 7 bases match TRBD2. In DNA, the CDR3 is TGTGCCAGCAGCTTCGGACCTAGCGGCAGCCCAGATACGCAGTATTTT. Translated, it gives CASSFGPSGSPDTQYF. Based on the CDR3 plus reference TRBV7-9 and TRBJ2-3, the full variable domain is DTGVSQNPRHKITKRGQNVTFRCDPISEHNRLYWYRQTLGQGPEFLTYFQNEAQLEKSRLLSDRFSAERPKGSFSTLEIQRTEQGDSAMYLCASSFGPSGSPDTQYFGPGTRLTVL.